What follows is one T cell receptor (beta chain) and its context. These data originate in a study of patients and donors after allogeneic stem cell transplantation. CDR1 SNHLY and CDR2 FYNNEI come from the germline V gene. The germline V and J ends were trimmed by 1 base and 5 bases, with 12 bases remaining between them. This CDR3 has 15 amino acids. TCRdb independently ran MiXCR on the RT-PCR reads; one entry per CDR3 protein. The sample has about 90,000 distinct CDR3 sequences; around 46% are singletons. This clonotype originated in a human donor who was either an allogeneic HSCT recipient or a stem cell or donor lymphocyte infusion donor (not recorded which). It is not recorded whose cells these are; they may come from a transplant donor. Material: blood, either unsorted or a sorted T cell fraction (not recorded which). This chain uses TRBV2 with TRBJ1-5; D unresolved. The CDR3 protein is CASSEDRLRDQPQHF. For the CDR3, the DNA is TGTGCCAGCAGTGAAGATAGGCTGCGGGATCAGCCCCAGCATTTT.